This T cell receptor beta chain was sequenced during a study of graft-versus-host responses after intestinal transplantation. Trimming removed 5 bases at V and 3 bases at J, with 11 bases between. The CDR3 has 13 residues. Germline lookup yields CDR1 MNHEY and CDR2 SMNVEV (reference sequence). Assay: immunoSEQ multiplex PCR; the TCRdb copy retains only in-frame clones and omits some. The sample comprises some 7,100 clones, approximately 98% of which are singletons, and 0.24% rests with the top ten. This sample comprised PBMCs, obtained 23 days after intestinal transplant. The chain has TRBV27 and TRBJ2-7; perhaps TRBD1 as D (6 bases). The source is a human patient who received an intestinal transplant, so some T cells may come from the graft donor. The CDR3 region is CASSMGQNYEQYF. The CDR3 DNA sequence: TGTGCCAGCAGTATGGGACAAAACTACGAGCAGTACTTC.